What follows is one T cell receptor beta chain and its context. The sample belongs to a study of cytomegalovirus exposure and HLA in healthy donors. 60 Vbeta and 13 Jbeta primers were used in PCR. The repertoire was sequenced with immunoSEQ multiplex PCR; TCRdb's copy has only in-frame clones and lacks some. The data include about 110,000 clones; the top ten clones carry 6.5% to 7%. V was clipped by 6 bases and J by 3 bases, with 11 bases between them. CDR1 is MDHEN, CDR2 SYDVKM, per germline. The CDR3 loop spans 14 amino acids. Sequencing input: PBMCs. The receptor was derived from a man aged 35 to 55 in good health and CMV-seropositive. The chain joins TRBV28 to TRBJ2-2, with D possibly being TRBD2 (5 bases). The CDR3 DNA reads as TGTGCCAGCAGAGACGGGATTTACACCGGGGAGCTGTTTTTT. It encodes CASRDGIYTGELFF.